This TCR beta chain derives from a study of vaccination and CD4 T cells after COVID-19. Study information: Post-COVID samples were collected a median approximately 93 days following diagnosis, spanning 35 to 161.

The Oncomine TCR Beta short-read assay sequenced DNA from cultured CD4+ T cells. Genomic DNA extraction was carried out from cultured CD4+ T cells. MiXCR, run by TCRdb on the PCR reads, gives a single entry per CDR3 protein. The repertoire has about 3,600 distinct CDR3 sequences, approximately 15% of them found once; the top ten carry roughly 22%. In its sample, this clonotype ranks as medium-sized (0.01 to 0.1%). Its target is not known. The V gene lost 3 bases and the J gene lost 3 bases, with 11 bases spanning the gap. The CDR3 is made up of 14 amino acids. Germline CDR1 is ENHRY and CDR2 is SYGVKD. As to treatment: roughly 10-day PBMC culture with coronavirus spike peptide pools or control peptides (ViraFEST assay). Days 3 and 7 saw half the medium replaced with fresh IL-2 medium.

This chain connects TRBV10-3 to TRBJ2-5; possible D gene TRBD1, 6 bases. The source of this sequence is a human donor who had recovered from COVID-19. The sequencing sample was made of CD4+ T cells from blood, cultured in vitro. CDR3 protein: CAISDTDREETQYF. The CDR3 DNA sequence: TGTGCCATCAGTGACACGGACAGAGAAGAGACCCAGTACTTC.